A selection of T cell receptor beta chains follows, all from one sample in a study of CD8+CD57+ T cells in acquired aplastic anemia. TCRdb reprocessed the reads with MiXCR, giving one entry per CDR3 protein. The table shows about half a million distinct CDR3 sequences, with less than 35% occurring only once. The sequenced material came from sorted CD4+, CD8+, or CD8+CD57+ T cells (not recorded which) from PBMCs. Receptor source: a human donor with aplastic anemia. Both conserved end residues are part of each CDR3. Fields, in order: D gene, V gene, J gene, clone size, CDR3 DNA, CDR3 protein. A D gene is named only where the DNA matches it firmly. Clone size is shown for a subset of rows, as once, few, many or a class of expanded clone.

D gene: NA
V gene: TRBV19
J gene: TRBJ2-7
clone size: many
CDR3 DNA: TGTGCCAGTAAGGAACAGAGGGGCTCCTACGAGCAGTACTTC
CDR3 protein: CASKEQRGSYEQYF

D gene: NA
V gene: TRBV20-1
J gene: TRBJ1-5
clone size: many
CDR3 DNA: TGCAGTGCTAGCCACTCCGGAGATCAGCCCCAGCATTTT
CDR3 protein: CSASHSGDQPQHF

D gene: TRBD2
V gene: TRBV7-9
J gene: TRBJ2-3
clone size: NA
CDR3 DNA: TGTGCCAGCTTTTCTAGCGGGAGGGGAAATACGCAGTATTTT
CDR3 protein: CASFSSGRGNTQYF

D gene: TRBD1
V gene: TRBV12-3/TRBV12-4
J gene: TRBJ1-2
clone size: NA
CDR3 DNA: TGTGCCAGCAGGATACAGGGGACGGATGGCTACACCTTC
CDR3 protein: CASRIQGTDGYTF

D gene: NA
V gene: TRBV6-5
J gene: TRBJ2-5
clone size: NA
CDR3 DNA: TGTGCCAGCAGTTACAAGGGATTATCGACCCAGTACTTC
CDR3 protein: CASSYKGLSTQYF

D gene: TRBD2
V gene: TRBV25-1
J gene: TRBJ2-7
clone size: NA
CDR3 DNA: TGTGCCAGCAGCCGATCGGGGGGGCCCCCCCTCGAGCAGTACTTC
CDR3 protein: CASSRSGGPPLEQYF

D gene: TRBD1
V gene: TRBV19
J gene: TRBJ1-1
clone size: many
CDR3 DNA: TGTGCCAGTAGTTGGGACAGGGGTAGCACTGAAGCTTTCTTT
CDR3 protein: CASSWDRGSTEAFF

D gene: NA
V gene: TRBV2
J gene: TRBJ1-1
clone size: many
CDR3 DNA: TGTGCCAGCAGTGAAGCCTCAAGCAGGCGGAACACTGAAGCTTTCTTT
CDR3 protein: CASSEASSRRNTEAFF

D gene: NA
V gene: TRBV19
J gene: TRBJ1-2
clone size: many
CDR3 DNA: TGTGCCAGTAGTATTGATGGCAGGGTTGATGGCTACACCTTC
CDR3 protein: CASSIDGRVDGYTF

D gene: NA
V gene: TRBV5-1
J gene: TRBJ2-7
clone size: few
CDR3 DNA: TGCGCCAGCAGCTCTAGGGACAATGCGGGCAGGGAGTACTTC
CDR3 protein: CASSSRDNAGREYF

D gene: NA
V gene: TRBV9
J gene: TRBJ1-2
clone size: many
CDR3 DNA: TGTGCCAGCAGCGTAGATCGGGCAGGGTACGGCTACACCTTC
CDR3 protein: CASSVDRAGYGYTF

D gene: NA
V gene: TRBV30
J gene: TRBJ2-7
clone size: NA
CDR3 DNA: TGTGCCTGGAGGGTATACTCCTACGAGCAGTACTTC
CDR3 protein: CAWRVYSYEQYF

D gene: TRBD2
V gene: TRBV7-2
J gene: TRBJ2-5
clone size: few
CDR3 DNA: TGTGCCAGCAGCTTAGAAGGGGGACTAGGGAGGTCGGAGACCCAGTACTTC
CDR3 protein: CASSLEGGLGRSETQYF

D gene: NA
V gene: TRBV7-9
J gene: TRBJ1-6
clone size: NA
CDR3 DNA: TGTGCCAGCAGCTTAGAGCATCGGTCACCCCTCCACTTT
CDR3 protein: CASSLEHRSPLHF

D gene: TRBD1
V gene: TRBV29-1
J gene: TRBJ2-7
clone size: few
CDR3 DNA: TGCAGCGTTGAGACAGGGTACGAGCAGTACTTC
CDR3 protein: CSVETGYEQYF

D gene: NA
V gene: TRBV7-3
J gene: TRBJ2-3
clone size: few
CDR3 DNA: TGTGCCAGCAGCGCGGGACTGGACACAGATACGCAGTATTTT
CDR3 protein: CASSAGLDTDTQYF

D gene: NA
V gene: TRBV20-1
J gene: TRBJ1-5
clone size: many
CDR3 DNA: TGCAGTGCTAGAGTCTCCGCGGCAGCCCAGCATTTT
CDR3 protein: CSARVSAAAQHF

D gene: TRBD2
V gene: TRBV6-1
J gene: TRBJ2-1
clone size: NA
CDR3 DNA: TGTGCCAGCAGTGGCCGTGGACTAGACCCCGAGCAGTTCTTC
CDR3 protein: CASSGRGLDPEQFF

D gene: TRBD1
V gene: TRBV29-1
J gene: TRBJ1-2
clone size: many
CDR3 DNA: TGCAGCGTTGCTTGGGACAGAAGTTACACCTTC
CDR3 protein: CSVAWDRSYTF

D gene: NA
V gene: TRBV9
J gene: TRBJ2-7
clone size: many
CDR3 DNA: TGTGCCAGCAGCGTAAGTGTACAGAACCCTTCCGAGCAGTACTTC
CDR3 protein: CASSVSVQNPSEQYF

D gene: NA
V gene: TRBV2
J gene: TRBJ1-4
clone size: many
CDR3 DNA: TGTGCCAGCAGTGAAGGTGGGGGTAATGAAAAACTGTTTTTT
CDR3 protein: CASSEGGGNEKLFF

D gene: NA
V gene: TRBV4-3
J gene: TRBJ1-2
clone size: many
CDR3 DNA: TGCGCCAGCAGCCAAGATCTCGCGGGGGGTCGCGCCGGCTACACCTTC
CDR3 protein: CASSQDLAGGRAGYTF

D gene: TRBD1
V gene: TRBV5-1
J gene: TRBJ1-4
clone size: NA
CDR3 DNA: TGCGCCAGCAGCTTCGGGACAGAGGGTGAAAAACTGTTTTTT
CDR3 protein: CASSFGTEGEKLFF

D gene: NA
V gene: TRBV20-1
J gene: TRBJ1-6
clone size: many
CDR3 DNA: TGCAGTGCTGGGCCCAAAGAGAATTCACCCCTCCACTTT
CDR3 protein: CSAGPKENSPLHF

D gene: TRBD1
V gene: TRBV10-3
J gene: TRBJ1-5
clone size: NA
CDR3 DNA: TGTGCCAGCACGACAGGGGTCAATCAGCCCCAGCATTTT
CDR3 protein: CASTTGVNQPQHF

D gene: NA
V gene: TRBV7-2
J gene: TRBJ1-1
clone size: many
CDR3 DNA: TGTGCCAGCAGCCGACTGATGAACACTGAAGCTTTCTTT
CDR3 protein: CASSRLMNTEAFF

D gene: NA
V gene: TRBV20-1
J gene: TRBJ1-6
clone size: medium-sized
CDR3 DNA: TGCAGTGCTAGTTTAAGTGGGGGCTCACCCCTCCACTTT
CDR3 protein: CSASLSGGSPLHF

D gene: NA
V gene: TRBV11-2
J gene: TRBJ2-7
clone size: NA
CDR3 DNA: TGTGCCAGCAGCTTCAGTGAGGGGAACTACGAGCAGTACTTC
CDR3 protein: CASSFSEGNYEQYF

D gene: NA
V gene: TRBV7-3
J gene: TRBJ1-5
clone size: NA
CDR3 DNA: TGTGCCAGCAGCCCAGCCCCGGGGCAGCCCCAGCATTTT
CDR3 protein: CASSPAPGQPQHF

D gene: TRBD2
V gene: TRBV20-1
J gene: TRBJ2-1
clone size: many
CDR3 DNA: TGCAGTGCTAGCCGGACTAGCGATGAGCAGTTCTTC
CDR3 protein: CSASRTSDEQFF

D gene: TRBD1
V gene: TRBV19
J gene: TRBJ2-7
clone size: few
CDR3 DNA: TGTGCCAGTACTCCGACAGGGGCCTACGAGCAGTACTTC
CDR3 protein: CASTPTGAYEQYF

D gene: NA
V gene: TRBV29-1
J gene: TRBJ2-5
clone size: NA
CDR3 DNA: TGCAGCGTCGACCCCGGGTACCAAGAGACCCAGTACTTC
CDR3 protein: CSVDPGYQETQYF

D gene: NA
V gene: TRBV6-1
J gene: TRBJ2-7
clone size: NA
CDR3 DNA: TGTGCCAGCAGATCCGGGCCGTTCTCCTACGAGCAGTACTTC
CDR3 protein: CASRSGPFSYEQYF

D gene: NA
V gene: TRBV25-1
J gene: TRBJ1-3
clone size: many
CDR3 DNA: TGTGCCAGCAGTGAATCTAACAGGGTCGGAGGCACCATATATTTT
CDR3 protein: CASSESNRVGGTIYF

D gene: TRBD2
V gene: TRBV10-3
J gene: TRBJ2-7
clone size: NA
CDR3 DNA: TGTGCCATCAGTGAGCAGATAGCGGGGCTAGGCGAGCAGTACTTC
CDR3 protein: CAISEQIAGLGEQYF

D gene: NA
V gene: TRBV15
J gene: TRBJ1-2
clone size: few
CDR3 DNA: TGTGCCTCCAGCAGGGATAGGGGAGATGGCTACACCTTC
CDR3 protein: CASSRDRGDGYTF

D gene: NA
V gene: TRBV11-3
J gene: TRBJ1-1
clone size: few
CDR3 DNA: TGTGCCAGCAGCTGGGGACAGAACACTGAAGCTTTCTTT
CDR3 protein: CASSWGQNTEAFF

D gene: TRBD2
V gene: TRBV25-1
J gene: TRBJ2-7
clone size: few
CDR3 DNA: TGTGCCAGCAGACTACTAGCGGGAGGGTTGAAAGAGCAGTACTTC
CDR3 protein: CASRLLAGGLKEQYF

D gene: TRBD1
V gene: TRBV30
J gene: TRBJ1-6
clone size: few
CDR3 DNA: TGTGCCTGGAGGTCCGACAGGGGGCTTTCACCCCTCCACTTT
CDR3 protein: CAWRSDRGLSPLHF

D gene: NA
V gene: TRBV7-2
J gene: TRBJ1-1
clone size: many
CDR3 DNA: TGTGCCAGCAGCGATCAGCAGGCAACTGAAGCTTTCTTT
CDR3 protein: CASSDQQATEAFF